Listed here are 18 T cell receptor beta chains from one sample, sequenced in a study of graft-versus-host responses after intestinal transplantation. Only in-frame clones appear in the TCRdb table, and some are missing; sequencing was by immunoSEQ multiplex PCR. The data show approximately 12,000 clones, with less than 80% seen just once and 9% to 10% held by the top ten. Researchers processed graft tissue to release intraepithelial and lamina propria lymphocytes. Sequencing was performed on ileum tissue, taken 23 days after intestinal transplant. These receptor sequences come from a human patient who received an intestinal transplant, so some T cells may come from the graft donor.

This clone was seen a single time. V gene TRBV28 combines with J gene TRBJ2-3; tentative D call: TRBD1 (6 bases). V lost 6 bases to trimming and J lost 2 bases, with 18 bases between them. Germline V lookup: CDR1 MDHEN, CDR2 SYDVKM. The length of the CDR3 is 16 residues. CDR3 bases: TGTGCCAGCAGGCCCACTCAGGGGATCGCCACAGATACGCAGTATTTT. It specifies CASRPTQGIATDTQYF.

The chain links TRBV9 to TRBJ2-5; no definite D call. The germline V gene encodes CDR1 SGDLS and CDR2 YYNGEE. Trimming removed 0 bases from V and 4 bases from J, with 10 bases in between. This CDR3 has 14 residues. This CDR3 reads CASSVEQFGETQYF. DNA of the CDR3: TGTGCCAGCAGCGTAGAACAGTTTGGAGAGACCCAGTACTTC.

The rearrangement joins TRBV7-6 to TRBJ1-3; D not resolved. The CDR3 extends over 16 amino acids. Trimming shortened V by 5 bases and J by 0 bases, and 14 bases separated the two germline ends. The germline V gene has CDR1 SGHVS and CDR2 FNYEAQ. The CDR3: CASSPLVRSSGNTIYF. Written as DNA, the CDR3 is TGTGCCAGCAGCCCCCTGGTTAGAAGCTCTGGAAACACCATATATTTT.

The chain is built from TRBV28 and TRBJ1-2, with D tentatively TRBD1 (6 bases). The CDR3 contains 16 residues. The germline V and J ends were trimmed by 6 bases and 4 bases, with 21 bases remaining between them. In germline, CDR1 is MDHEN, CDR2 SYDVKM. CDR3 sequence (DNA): TGTGCCAGCAGCTCAAACGGGACACCGGCTTCCTATGGCTACACCTTC. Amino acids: CASSSNGTPASYGYTF.

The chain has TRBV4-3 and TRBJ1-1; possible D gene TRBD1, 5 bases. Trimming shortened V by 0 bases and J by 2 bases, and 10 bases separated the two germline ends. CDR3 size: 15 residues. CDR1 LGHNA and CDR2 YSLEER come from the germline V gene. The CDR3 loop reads CASSQDYDSNTEAFF. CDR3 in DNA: TGCGCCAGCAGCCAAGATTACGACAGCAACACTGAAGCTTTCTTT.

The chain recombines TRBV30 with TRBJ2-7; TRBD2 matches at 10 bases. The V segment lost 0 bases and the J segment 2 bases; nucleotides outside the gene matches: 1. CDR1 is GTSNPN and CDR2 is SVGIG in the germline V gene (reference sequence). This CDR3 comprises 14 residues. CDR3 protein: CAWSVGLAAYEQYF. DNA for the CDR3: TGTGCCTGGAGTGTAGGACTAGCGGCCTACGAGCAGTACTTC.

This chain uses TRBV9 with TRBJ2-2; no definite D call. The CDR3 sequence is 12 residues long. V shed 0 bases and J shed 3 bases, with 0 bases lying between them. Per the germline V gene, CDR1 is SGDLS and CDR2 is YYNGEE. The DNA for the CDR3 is TGTGCCAGCAGCGTAGACACCGGGGAGCTGTTTTTT. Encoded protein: CASSVDTGELFF.

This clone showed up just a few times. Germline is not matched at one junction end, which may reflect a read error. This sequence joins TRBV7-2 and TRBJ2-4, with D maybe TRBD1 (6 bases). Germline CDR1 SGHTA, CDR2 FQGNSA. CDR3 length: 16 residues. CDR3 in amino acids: CASSFRQVSARNIQYF. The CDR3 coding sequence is TGTGCCAGCAGCTTTAGACAGGTGTCAGCCAGAAACATTCAGTACTTC.

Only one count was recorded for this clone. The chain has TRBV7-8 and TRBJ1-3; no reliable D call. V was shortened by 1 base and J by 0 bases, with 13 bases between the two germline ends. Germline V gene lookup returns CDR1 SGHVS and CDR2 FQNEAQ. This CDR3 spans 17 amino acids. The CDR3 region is CASSLVRGRSSGNTIYF. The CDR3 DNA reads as TGTGCCAGCAGCTTAGTTAGAGGGAGAAGCTCTGGAAACACCATATATTTT. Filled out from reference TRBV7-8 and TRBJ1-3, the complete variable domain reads GAGVSQSPRYKVAKRGQDVALRCDPISGHVSLFWYQQALGQGPEFLTYFQNEAQLDKSGLPSDRFFAERPEGSVSTLKIQRTQQEDSAVYLCASSLVRGRSSGNTIYFGEGSWLTVV.

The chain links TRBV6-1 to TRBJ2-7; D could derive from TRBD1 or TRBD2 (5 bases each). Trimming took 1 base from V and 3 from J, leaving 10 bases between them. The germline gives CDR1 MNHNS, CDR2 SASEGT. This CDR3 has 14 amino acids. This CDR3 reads CASSEGGSIYEQYF. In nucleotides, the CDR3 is TGTGCCAGCAGTGAAGGGGGGTCGATCTACGAGCAGTACTTC.

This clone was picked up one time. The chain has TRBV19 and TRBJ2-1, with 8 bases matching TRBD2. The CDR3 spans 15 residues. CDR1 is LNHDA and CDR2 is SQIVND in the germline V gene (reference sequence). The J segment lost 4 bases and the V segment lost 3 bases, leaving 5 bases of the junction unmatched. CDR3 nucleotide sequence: TGTGCCAGTAGTATCGGGGGGGCGGGTTACAATGAGCAGTTCTTC. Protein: CASSIGGAGYNEQFF.

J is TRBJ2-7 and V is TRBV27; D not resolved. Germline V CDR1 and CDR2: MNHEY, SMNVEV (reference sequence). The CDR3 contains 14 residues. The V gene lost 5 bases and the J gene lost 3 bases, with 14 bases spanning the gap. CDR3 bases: TGTGCCAGCAGTGTAGGTGGCTCCCGCTACGAGCAGTACTTC. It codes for CASSVGGSRYEQYF.

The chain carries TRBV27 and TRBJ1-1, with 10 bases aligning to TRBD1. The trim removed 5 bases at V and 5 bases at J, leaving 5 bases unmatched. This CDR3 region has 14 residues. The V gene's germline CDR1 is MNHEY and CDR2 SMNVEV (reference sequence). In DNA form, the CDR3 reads TGTGCCAGCAGTGCCGACAGGGGGCGGACTGAAGCTTTCTTT. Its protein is CASSADRGRTEAFF.

Written as DNA, the CDR3 is TGTGCCAGTAGTATAGGCACCGGGGAGCTGTTTTTT. Translated: CASSIGTGELFF. The V and J genes are TRBV19 and TRBJ2-2; D gene uncertain. The CDR3 has 12 residues. V was clipped by 1 base and J by 4 bases, with 1 base between them. The germline CDR1 and CDR2 sequences are LNHDA and SQIVND (reference sequence).

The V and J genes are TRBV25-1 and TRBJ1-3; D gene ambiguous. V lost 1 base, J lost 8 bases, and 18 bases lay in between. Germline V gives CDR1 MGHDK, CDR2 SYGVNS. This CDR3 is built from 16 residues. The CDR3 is CASSELGITVRDTIYF. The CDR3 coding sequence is TGTGCCAGCAGTGAATTGGGGATTACGGTTAGAGACACCATATATTTT.

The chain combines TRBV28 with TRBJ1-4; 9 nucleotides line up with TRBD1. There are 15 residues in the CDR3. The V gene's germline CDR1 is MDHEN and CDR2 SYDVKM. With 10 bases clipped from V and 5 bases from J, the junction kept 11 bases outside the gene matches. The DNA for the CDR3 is TGTGCCACCGTCTTACGGGGGACAGGGAATGAAAAACTGTTTTTT. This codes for CATVLRGTGNEKLFF.

The CDR3 coding sequence is TGCGCCAGCAGCCAGGACAGGGAAATCTACGAGCAGTACTTC. This codes for CASSQDREIYEQYF. The chain has TRBV4-3 and TRBJ2-7; 8 bases line up with TRBD1. In germline, CDR1 is LGHNA, CDR2 YSLEER. This CDR3 has 14 amino acids. V trimming: 3 bases; J trimming: 3 bases; junction bases outside the gene matches: 4.

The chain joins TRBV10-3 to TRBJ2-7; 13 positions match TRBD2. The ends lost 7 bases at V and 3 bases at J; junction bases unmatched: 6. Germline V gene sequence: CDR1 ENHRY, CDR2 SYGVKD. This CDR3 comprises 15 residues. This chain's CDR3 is CAITEGLAGSYEQYF. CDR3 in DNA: TGTGCCATCACCGAGGGACTAGCGGGAAGCTACGAGCAGTACTTC.